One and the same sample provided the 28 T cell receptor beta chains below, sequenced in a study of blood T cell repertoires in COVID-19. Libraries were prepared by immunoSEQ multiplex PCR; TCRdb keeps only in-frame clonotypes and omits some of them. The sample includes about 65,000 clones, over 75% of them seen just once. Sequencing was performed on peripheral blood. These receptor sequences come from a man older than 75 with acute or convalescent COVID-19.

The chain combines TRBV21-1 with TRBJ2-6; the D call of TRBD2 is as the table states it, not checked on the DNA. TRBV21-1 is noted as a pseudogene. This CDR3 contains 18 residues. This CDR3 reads CASSKVGRGDSGANVLTF. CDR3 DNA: TGTGCCAGCAGCAAAGTAGGTCGGGGAGACTCTGGGGCCAACGTCCTGACTTTC.

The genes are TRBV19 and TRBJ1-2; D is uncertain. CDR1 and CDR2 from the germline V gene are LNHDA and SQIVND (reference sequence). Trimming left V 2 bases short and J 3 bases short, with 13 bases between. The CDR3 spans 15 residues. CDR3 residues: CASSIYTPADYGYTF. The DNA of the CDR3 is TGTGCCAGTAGTATATACACTCCTGCGGACTATGGCTACACCTTC.

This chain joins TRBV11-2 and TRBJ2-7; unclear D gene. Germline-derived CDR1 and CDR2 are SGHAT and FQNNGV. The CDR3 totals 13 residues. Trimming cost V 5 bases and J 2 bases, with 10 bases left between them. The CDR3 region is CASSREPPYEQYF. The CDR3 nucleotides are TGTGCCAGCAGCCGAGAACCCCCCTACGAGCAGTACTTC.

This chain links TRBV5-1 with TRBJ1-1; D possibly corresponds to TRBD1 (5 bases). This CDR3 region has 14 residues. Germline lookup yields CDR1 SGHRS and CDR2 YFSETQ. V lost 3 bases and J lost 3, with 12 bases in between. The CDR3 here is CASSYVSGDTEAFF. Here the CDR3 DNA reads TGCGCCAGCAGCTACGTTTCGGGGGACACTGAAGCTTTCTTT.

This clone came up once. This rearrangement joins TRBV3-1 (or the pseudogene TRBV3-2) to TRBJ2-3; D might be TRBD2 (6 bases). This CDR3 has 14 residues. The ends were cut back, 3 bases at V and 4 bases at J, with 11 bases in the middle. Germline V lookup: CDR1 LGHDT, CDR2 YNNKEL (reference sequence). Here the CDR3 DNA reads TGTGCCAGCAGCCACGGGGGACGGGCAGATACGCAGTATTTT. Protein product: CASSHGGRADTQYF.

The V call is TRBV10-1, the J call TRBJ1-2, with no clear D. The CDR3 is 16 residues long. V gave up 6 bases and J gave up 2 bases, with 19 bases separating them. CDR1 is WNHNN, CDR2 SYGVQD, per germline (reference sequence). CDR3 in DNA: TGCGCCAGCAGCCATATGACATCCTCGGGGAACTATGGCTACACCTTC. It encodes CASSHMTSSGNYGYTF.

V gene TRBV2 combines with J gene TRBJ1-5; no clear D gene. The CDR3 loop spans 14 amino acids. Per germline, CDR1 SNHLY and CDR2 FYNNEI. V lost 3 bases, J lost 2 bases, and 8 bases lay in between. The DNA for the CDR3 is TGTGCCAGCAGTGATTGGCAGGGCAATCAGCCCCAGCATTTT. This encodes CASSDWQGNQPQHF.

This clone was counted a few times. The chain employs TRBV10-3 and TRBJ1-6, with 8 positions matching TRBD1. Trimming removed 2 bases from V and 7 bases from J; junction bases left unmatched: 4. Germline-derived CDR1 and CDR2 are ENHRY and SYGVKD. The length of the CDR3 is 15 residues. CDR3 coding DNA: TGTGCCATCAGTGAGGGACAGGGAGGAAATTCACCCCTCCACTTT. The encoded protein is CAISEGQGGNSPLHF.

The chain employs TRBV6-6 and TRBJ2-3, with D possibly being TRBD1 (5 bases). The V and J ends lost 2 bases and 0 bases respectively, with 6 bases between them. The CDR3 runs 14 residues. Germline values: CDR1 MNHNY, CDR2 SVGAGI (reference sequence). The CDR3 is CASSYQGSTDTQYF. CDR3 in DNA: TGTGCCAGCAGTTACCAGGGTAGCACAGATACGCAGTATTTT.

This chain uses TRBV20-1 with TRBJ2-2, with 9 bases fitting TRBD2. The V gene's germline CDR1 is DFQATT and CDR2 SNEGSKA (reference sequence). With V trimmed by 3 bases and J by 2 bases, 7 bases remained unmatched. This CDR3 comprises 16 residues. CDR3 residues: CSASIGGGANTGELFF. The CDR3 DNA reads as TGCAGTGCTAGTATTGGCGGGGGGGCCAACACCGGGGAGCTGTTTTTT.

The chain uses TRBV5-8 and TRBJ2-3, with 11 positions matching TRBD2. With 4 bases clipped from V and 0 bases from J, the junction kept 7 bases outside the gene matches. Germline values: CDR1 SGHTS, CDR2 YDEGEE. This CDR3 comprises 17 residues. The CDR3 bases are TGTGCCAGCAGCCCTAGACTAGCGGGATCTAGCACAGATACGCAGTATTTT. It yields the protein CASSPRLAGSSTDTQYF.

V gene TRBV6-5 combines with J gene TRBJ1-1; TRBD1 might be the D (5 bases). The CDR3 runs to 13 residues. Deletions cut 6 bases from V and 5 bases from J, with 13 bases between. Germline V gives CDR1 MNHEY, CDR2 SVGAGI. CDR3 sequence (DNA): TGTGCCAGCAGAGTCGACGGGACTACTGAAGCTTTCTTT. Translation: CASRVDGTTEAFF.

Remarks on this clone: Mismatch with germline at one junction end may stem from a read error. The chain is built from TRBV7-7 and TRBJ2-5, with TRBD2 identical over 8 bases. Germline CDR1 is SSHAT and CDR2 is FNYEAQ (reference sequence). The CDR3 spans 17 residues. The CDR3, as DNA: TGTGCTAGCAGCTTAGATTCGGCGGGGGGCTTCCAAGAGACCCAGTACTTC. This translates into CASSLDSAGGFQETQYF.

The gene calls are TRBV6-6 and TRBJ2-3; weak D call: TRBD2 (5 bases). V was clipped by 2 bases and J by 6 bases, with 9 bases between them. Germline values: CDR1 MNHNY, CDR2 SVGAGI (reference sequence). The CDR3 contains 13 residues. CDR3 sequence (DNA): TGTGCCAGCAGTTACGGAGGCAGCGATACGCAGTATTTT. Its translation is CASSYGGSDTQYF.

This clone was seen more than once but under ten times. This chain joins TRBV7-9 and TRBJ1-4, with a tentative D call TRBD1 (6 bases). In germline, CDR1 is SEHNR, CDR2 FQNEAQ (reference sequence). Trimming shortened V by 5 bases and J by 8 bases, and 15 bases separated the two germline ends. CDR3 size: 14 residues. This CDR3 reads CASSLTGQEEKLFF. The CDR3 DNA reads TGTGCCAGCAGCCTAACAGGGCAAGAAGAAAAACTGTTTTTT.

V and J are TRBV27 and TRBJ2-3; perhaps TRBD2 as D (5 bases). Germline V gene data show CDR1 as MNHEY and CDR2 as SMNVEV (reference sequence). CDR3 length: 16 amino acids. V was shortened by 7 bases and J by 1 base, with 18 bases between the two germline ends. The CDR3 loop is CASIKTFGLGTDTQYF. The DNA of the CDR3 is TGTGCCAGCATCAAAACGTTCGGACTTGGCACAGATACGCAGTATTTT.

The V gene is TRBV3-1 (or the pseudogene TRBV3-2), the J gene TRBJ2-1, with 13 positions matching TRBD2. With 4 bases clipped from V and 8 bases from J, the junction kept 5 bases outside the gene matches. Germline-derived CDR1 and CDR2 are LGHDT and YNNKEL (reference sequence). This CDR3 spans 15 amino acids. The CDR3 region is CASSPRTSGGYEQFF. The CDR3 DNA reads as TGTGCCAGCAGCCCGCGGACTAGCGGGGGCTATGAGCAGTTCTTC.

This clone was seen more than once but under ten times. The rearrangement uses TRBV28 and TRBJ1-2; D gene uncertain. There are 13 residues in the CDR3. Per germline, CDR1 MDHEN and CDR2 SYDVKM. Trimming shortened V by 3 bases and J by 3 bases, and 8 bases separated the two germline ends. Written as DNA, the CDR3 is TGTGCCAGCAGTTTGGCATCAGACTATGGCTACACCTTC. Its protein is CASSLASDYGYTF.

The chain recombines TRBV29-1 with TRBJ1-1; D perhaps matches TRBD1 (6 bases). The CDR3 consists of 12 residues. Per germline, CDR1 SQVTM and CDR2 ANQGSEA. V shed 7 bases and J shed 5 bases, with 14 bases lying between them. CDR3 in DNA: TGCAGCGGAGCTACAGGGTTAACTGAAGCTTTCTTT. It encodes CSGATGLTEAFF.

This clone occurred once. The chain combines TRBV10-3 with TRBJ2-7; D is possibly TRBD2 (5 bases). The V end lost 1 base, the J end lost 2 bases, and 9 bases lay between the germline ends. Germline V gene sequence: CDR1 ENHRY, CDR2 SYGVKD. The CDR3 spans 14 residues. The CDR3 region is CAISEFEGAYEQYF. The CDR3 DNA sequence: TGTGCCATCAGTGAGTTCGAGGGTGCCTACGAGCAGTACTTC.

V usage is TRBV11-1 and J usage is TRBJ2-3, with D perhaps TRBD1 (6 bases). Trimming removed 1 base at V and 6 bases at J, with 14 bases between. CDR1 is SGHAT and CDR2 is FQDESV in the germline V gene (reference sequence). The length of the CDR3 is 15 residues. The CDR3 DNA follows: TGTGCCAGCAGCTTAGTAACAGGGCGGTCTGATACGCAGTATTTT. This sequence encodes CASSLVTGRSDTQYF.

DNA for the CDR3: TGTGCCAGCAGCTTGGGACTAGCGGTCACCGGGGAGCTGTTTTTT. This encodes CASSLGLAVTGELFF. V and J are TRBV5-6 and TRBJ2-2; 9 bases fit TRBD2. Trimming removed 0 bases from V and 4 bases from J; junction bases left unmatched: 1. Germline V CDR1 and CDR2: SGHDT, YYEEEE. There are 15 residues in the CDR3.

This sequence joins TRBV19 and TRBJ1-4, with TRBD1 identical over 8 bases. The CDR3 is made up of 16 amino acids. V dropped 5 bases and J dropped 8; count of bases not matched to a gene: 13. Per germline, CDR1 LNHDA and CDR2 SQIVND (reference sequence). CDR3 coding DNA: TGTGCCAGTAGTCCCCTAGTGGGGACAGGAGAAGAAAAACTGTTTTTT. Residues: CASSPLVGTGEEKLFF.

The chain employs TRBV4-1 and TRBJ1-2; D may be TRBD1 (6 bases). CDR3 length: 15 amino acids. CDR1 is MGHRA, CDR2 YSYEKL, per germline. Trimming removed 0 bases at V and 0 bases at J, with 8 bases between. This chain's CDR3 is CASSQEQGSNYGYTF. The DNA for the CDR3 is TGCGCCAGCAGCCAAGAACAGGGATCTAACTATGGCTACACCTTC.

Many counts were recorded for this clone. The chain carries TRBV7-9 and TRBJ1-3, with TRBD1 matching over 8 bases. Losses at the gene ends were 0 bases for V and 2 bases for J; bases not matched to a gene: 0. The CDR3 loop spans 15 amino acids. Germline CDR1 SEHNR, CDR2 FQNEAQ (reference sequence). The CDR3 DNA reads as TGTGCCAGCAGCTTAGCGGGACAGGCTGGAAACACCATATATTTT. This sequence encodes CASSLAGQAGNTIYF. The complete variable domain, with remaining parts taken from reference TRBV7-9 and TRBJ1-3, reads DTGVSQNPRHKITKRGQNVTFRCDPISEHNRLYWYRQTLGQGPEFLTYFQNEAQLEKSRLLSDRFSAERPKGSFSTLEIQRTEQGDSAMYLCASSLAGQAGNTIYFGEGSWLTVV.

CDR3 DNA sequence: TGCAGCGGTTCAGTTCCGAAGACCCAGTACTTC. Translating it yields CSGSVPKTQYF. The V and J genes are TRBV29-1 and TRBJ2-5; D gene ambiguous. The CDR3 consists of 11 residues. CDR1 SQVTM and CDR2 ANQGSEA come from the germline V gene. Trimming left V 7 bases short and J 6 bases short, with 12 bases between.

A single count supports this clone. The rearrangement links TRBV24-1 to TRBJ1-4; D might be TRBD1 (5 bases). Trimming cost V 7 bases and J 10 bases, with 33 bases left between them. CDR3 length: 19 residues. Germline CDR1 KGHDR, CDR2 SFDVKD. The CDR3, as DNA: TGTGCCACCAGGGGGGGTCTGGTTGTAAATGAAAAACCGGCCCCAAAACTGTTTTTT. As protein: CATRGGLVVNEKPAPKLFF.

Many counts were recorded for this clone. The CDR3 sequence: CASSDPLWTGSRYGYTF. As DNA, the CDR3 is TGTGCCAGCAGTGATCCCCTTTGGACAGGGTCAAGGTATGGCTACACCTTC. The chain uses TRBV6-1 and TRBJ1-2, with 8 bases lining up with TRBD1. Trimming took 3 bases from V and 5 from J; bases not matched to a gene: 14. This CDR3 contains 17 residues. CDR1 MNHNS and CDR2 SASEGT come from the germline V gene.